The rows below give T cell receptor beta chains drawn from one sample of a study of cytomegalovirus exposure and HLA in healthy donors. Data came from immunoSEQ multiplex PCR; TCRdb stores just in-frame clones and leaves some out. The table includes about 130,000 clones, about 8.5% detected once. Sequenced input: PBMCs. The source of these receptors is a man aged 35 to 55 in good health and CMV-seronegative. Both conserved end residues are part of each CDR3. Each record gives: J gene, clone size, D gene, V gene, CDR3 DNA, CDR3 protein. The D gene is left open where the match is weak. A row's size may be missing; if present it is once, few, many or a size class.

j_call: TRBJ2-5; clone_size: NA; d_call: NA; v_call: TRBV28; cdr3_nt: TGTGCCAGCAGTTTAATACCGGAGGCAGGAGAGACCCAGTACTTC; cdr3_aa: CASSLIPEAGETQYF
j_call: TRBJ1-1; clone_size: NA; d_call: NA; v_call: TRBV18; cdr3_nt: TGTGCCAGCTCACCCACGGGAGGTGCCGCGGGACAACAACCGAACACTGAAGCTTTCTTT; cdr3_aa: CASSPTGGAAGQQPNTEAFF
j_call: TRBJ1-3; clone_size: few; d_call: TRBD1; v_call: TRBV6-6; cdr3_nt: TGTGCCAGCAGTGCGGGACAGGGGTTTGGTGGAAACACCATATATTTT; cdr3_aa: CASSAGQGFGGNTIYF
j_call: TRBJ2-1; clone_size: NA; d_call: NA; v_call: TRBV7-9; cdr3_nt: TGTGCCAGCAGCTCGCAGGGGATTTCCTACAATGAGCAGTTCTTC; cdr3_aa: CASSSQGISYNEQFF
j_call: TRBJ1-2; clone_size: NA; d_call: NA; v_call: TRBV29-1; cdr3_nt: TGCAGCGCGGCCACGTGGACCAACAGGGACGGCTACACCTTC; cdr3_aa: CSAATWTNRDGYTF
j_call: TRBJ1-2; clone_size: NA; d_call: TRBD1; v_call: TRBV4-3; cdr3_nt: TGCGCCAGCAGCCCCGGACAGGGACGGGTGTCTGGCGGCTACACCTTC; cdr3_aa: CASSPGQGRVSGGYTF
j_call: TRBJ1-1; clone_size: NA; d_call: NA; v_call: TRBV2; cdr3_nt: TGTGCCAGCAGACCGAGTCGCGCTGAAGCTTTCTTT; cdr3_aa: CASRPSRAEAFF
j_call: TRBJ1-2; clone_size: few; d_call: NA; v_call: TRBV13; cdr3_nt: TGTGCCAGCAGCTCCACGGCCGGGAGATACGACTATGGCTACACCTTC; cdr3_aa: CASSSTAGRYDYGYTF
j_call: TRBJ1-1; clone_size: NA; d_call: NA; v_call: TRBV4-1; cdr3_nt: TGCGCCAGCAGCCGGGCCCAGGGATTTGAAGCTTTCTTT; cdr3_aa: CASSRAQGFEAFF
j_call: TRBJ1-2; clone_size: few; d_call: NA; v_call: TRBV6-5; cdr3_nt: TGTGCCAGCAGCGACAGGAGTGGCTATGGCTACACCTTC; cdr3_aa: CASSDRSGYGYTF
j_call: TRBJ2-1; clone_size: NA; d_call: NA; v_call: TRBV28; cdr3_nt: TGTGCCAGCAGCGCCCCTGGGGTAGCGGTTGGTAATGAGCAGTTCTTC; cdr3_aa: CASSAPGVAVGNEQFF
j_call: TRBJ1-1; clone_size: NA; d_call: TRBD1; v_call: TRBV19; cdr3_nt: TGTGCCAGTAGTACATACAGGGGGGACACTGAAGCTTTCTTT; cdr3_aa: CASSTYRGDTEAFF
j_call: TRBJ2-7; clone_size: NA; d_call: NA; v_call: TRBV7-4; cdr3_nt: TGTGCCAGCAGCCCTCGCTCCTACGAGCAGTACTTC; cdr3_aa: CASSPRSYEQYF
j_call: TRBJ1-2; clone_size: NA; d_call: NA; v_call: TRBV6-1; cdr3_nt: TGTGCCAGCGGCTCAGGGTATGGCTACACCTTC; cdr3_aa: CASGSGYGYTF
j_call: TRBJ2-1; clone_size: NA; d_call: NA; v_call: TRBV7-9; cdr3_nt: TGTGCCAGCAGCTCTTTAGTGGATGAGCAGTTCTTC; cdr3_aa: CASSSLVDEQFF
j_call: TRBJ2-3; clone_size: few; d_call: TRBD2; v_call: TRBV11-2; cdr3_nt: TGTGCCAGCAGCTTAGGCAACCTAGCGGGGGTAGATACGCAGTATTTT; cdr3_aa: CASSLGNLAGVDTQYF
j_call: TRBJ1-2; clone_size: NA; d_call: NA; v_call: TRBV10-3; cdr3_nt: TGTGCCATCAGTGAGTCGAACAGTTTTGGCTACACCTTC; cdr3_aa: CAISESNSFGYTF
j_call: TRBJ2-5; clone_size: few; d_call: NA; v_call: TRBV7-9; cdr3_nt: TGTGCCAGCAGCCCGTACAGGGAACAAGAGACCCAGTACTTC; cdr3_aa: CASSPYREQETQYF
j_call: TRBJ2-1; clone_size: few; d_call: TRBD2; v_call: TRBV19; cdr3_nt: TGTGCCAGTAGTACCATAACGGGGGGGCCCGTAGCCGAGCAGTTCTTC; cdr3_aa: CASSTITGGPVAEQFF
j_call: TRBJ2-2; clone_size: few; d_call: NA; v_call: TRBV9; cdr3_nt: TGTGCCAGCAGCGTCGACCCGATTTTGACTAGTGCCGGGGAGCTGTTTTTT; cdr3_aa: CASSVDPILTSAGELFF
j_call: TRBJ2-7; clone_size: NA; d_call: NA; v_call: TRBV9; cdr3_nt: TGTGCCAGCAGCGTAGCTACAGCGGGACAGGTCTCCTACGAGCAGTACTTC; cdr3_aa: CASSVATAGQVSYEQYF
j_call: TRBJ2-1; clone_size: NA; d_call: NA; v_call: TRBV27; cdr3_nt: TGTGCCAGCAGTATAAGGGGTTACTCCTACAATGAGCAGTTCTTC; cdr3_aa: CASSIRGYSYNEQFF
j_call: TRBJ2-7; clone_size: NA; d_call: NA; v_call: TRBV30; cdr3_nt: TGTGCCTGGAGTGTAAGAGCAGGGTTACGTAACGAGCAGTACTTC; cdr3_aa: CAWSVRAGLRNEQYF
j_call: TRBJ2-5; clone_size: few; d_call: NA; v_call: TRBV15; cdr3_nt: TGTGCCACCAGGGACACCCAAGAGACCCAGTACTTC; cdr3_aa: CATRDTQETQYF
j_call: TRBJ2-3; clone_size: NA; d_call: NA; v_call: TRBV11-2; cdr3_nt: TGTGCCAGCAGCCAAATGACAGGTCGAACAGATACGCAGTATTTT; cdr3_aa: CASSQMTGRTDTQYF
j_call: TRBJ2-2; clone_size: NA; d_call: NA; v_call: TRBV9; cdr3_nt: TGTGCCAGCAGCGTAGGAGCGAACACCGGGGAGCTGTTTTTT; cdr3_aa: CASSVGANTGELFF
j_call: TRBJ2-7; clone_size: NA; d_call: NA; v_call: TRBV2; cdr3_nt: TGTGCCAGCAGTGGTATCGGGAAACCCTACGAGCAGTACTTC; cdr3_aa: CASSGIGKPYEQYF
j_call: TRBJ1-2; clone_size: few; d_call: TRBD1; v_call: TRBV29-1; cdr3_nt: TGCAGCGGGCAAGGACAGGGTATCCATGGCTACACCTTC; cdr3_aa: CSGQGQGIHGYTF
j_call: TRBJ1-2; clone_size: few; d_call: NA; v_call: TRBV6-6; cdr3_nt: TGTGCCAGCAGTTACAGCGGGTTGGGAGGCTACACCTTC; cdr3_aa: CASSYSGLGGYTF
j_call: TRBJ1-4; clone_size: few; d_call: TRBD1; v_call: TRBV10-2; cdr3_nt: TGCGCCAGCAGTGCCCGGGACAGAAAGGGTAATGAAAAACTGTTTTTT; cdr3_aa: CASSARDRKGNEKLFF
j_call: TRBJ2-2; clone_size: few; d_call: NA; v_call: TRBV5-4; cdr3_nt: TGTGCCAGCAGCTCTGACAGGTGGGCCACCGGGGAGCTGTTTTTT; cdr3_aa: CASSSDRWATGELFF
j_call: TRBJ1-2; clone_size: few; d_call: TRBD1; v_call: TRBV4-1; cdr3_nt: TGCGCCAGCAGCCACGACAGGGGGGACTATGGCTACACCTTC; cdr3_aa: CASSHDRGDYGYTF
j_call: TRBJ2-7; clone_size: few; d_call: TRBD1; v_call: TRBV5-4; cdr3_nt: TGTGCCAGCAGCTTAGGGGACAGGGTGAACGAGCAGTACTTC; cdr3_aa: CASSLGDRVNEQYF
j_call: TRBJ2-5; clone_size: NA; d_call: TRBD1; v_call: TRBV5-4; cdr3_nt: TGTGCCAGCAGCTTGGAGGCACAGGGGGCGAGGAAGGAGACCCAGTACTTC; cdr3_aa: CASSLEAQGARKETQYF
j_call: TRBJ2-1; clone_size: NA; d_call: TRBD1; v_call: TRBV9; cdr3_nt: TGTGCCAGCAGCGTAGCGGGACAGGGGGCTGAAAATGAGCAGTTCTTC; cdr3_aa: CASSVAGQGAENEQFF
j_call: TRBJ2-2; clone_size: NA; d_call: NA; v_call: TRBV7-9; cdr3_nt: TGTGCCAGCAGCCGCTCCCCGGGGTCCGGGGAGCTGTTTTTT; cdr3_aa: CASSRSPGSGELFF
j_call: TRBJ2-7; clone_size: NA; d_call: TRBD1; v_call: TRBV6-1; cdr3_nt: TGTGCCAGCAGTGGGGACAGGGTCGCCTACGAGCAGTACTTC; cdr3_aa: CASSGDRVAYEQYF
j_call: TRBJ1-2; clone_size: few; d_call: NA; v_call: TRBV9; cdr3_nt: TGTGCCAGCAGCGTAGACAAATTCAACTATGGCTACACCTTC; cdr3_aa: CASSVDKFNYGYTF
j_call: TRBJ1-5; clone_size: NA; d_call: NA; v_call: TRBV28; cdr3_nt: TGTGCCAGCAGTTTAGATCTCAGGGCCCATCAGCCCCAGCATTTT; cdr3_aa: CASSLDLRAHQPQHF
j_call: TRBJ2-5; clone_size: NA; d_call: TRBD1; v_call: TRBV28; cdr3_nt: TGTGCCAGCAGCTGGGACAGGGGGAGACAAGAGACCCAGTACTTC; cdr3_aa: CASSWDRGRQETQYF
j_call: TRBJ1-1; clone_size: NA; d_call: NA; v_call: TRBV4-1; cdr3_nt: TGCGCCAGCAGCCCTGCGGGTATGAACACTGAAGCTTTCTTT; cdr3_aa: CASSPAGMNTEAFF
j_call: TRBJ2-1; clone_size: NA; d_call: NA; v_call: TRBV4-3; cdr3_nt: TGCGCCAGCAGCCAAGAGGGGCGGGGCTACAATGAGCAGTTCTTC; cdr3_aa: CASSQEGRGYNEQFF
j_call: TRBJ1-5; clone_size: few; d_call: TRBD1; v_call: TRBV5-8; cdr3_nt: TGTGCCAGCAGCTGGGGGACAGGGGGATATAGCAATCAGCCCCAGCATTTT; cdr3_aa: CASSWGTGGYSNQPQHF
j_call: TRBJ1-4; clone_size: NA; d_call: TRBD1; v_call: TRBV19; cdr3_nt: TGTGCCAGTAGTTTCGGGACAGGGCGAGTTAATGAAAAACTGTTTTTT; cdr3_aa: CASSFGTGRVNEKLFF
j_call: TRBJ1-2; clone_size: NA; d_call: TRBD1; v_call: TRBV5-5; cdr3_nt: TGTGCCAGCAGCCTTACAGGGGGCGCAAACTATGGCTACACCTTC; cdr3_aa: CASSLTGGANYGYTF
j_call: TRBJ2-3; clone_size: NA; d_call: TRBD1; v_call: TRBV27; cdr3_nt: TGTGCCAGCAGTTTATCGAGGACAGGACCCACAGATACGCAGTATTTT; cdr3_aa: CASSLSRTGPTDTQYF
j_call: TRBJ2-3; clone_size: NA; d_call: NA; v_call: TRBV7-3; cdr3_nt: TGTGCCAGCAGCCCCGGGACTGCCACAGATACGCAGTATTTT; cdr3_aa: CASSPGTATDTQYF
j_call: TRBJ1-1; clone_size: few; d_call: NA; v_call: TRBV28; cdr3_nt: TGTGCCAGCGGCAGACAGGTGAACACTGAAGCTTTCTTT; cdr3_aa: CASGRQVNTEAFF
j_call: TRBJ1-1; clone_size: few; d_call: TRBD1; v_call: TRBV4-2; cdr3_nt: TGTGCCAGCAGCCTACGGACAGGGGACACTGAAGCTTTCTTT; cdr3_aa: CASSLRTGDTEAFF
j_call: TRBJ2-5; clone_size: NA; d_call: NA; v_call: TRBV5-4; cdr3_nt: TGTGCCAGCAGCACGGAAGAGACCCAGTACTTC; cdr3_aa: CASSTEETQYF
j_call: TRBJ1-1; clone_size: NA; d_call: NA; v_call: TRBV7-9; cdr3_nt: TGTGCCAGCAGTCCCGGGAGGAACACTGAAGCTTTCTTT; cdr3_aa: CASSPGRNTEAFF
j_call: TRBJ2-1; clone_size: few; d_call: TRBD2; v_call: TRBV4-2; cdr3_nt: TGTGCCAGCAGCCAACGGACTAGCGGGTCGCAGTTCTTC; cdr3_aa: CASSQRTSGSQFF
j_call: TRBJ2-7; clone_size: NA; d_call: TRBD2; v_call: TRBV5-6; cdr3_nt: TGTGCCAGCAGCTTGGTAGGACTAGCGGGGAACCACGAGCAGTACTTC; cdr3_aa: CASSLVGLAGNHEQYF